The entry below gives a single TCR beta chain sequence along with its context. The antigen is not known. The source of the sample is a study of vaccination effects on CD4 cells after COVID-19. Notes on the study in general: In the study, convalescent patients were few, and early post-infection timepoints were absent. Vaccine- and infection-induced clones showed marked clonal contraction late following vaccination.

Sequencing used immunoSEQ multiplex PCR; TCRdb keeps in-frame clones, though not all of them. Of about 38,000 clones in the sample, roughly two thirds were seen once. Sequencing followed a ViraFEST assay step that expanded antigen-specific CD4+ T cells with viral peptide pools. The authors isolated CD4+ T cells after around 9 days of culture. Testing of the vaccine recipients showed negative nucleocapsid antibodies and no prior SARS-CoV-2 infection. IL-2 at 8 to 10 IU/ml and peptides at 8 to 10 ug/ml were added to cultured PBMC, a few million per well. A half-medium replacement with IL-2 medium was carried out on days 3 and 7. Trimming left V 5 bases short and J 5 bases short, with 6 bases between. In germline, CDR1 is LNHDA, CDR2 SQIVND (reference sequence). This CDR3 region has 11 residues.

J is TRBJ2-5 and V is TRBV19; D not certain. This sequence was found in a human donor who received a COVID-19 vaccine. This specimen consisted of CD4+ T cells from PBMCs cultured with SARS-CoV-2 spike peptides, obtained before COVID-19 vaccination. The CDR3 region has the DNA TGTGCCAGTAGTGCTGGTGAGACCCAGTACTTC. This sequence encodes CASSAGETQYF. The full variable domain, rest sourced from reference TRBV19 and TRBJ2-5, is DGGITQSPKYLFRKEGQNVTLSCEQNLNHDAMYWYRQDPGQGLRLIYYSQIVNDFQKGDIAEGYSVSREKKESFPLTVTSAQKNPTAFYLCASSAGETQYFGPGTRLLVL.